Listed below are T cell receptor beta chains from one sample, sequenced in a study of blood T cell repertoires in COVID-19. Libraries were prepared by immunoSEQ multiplex PCR; TCRdb keeps only in-frame clonotypes and omits some of them. The repertoire consists of almost 250,000 clones, with roughly 89% occurring once and the leading ten covering around 4%. The sample consisted of PBMCs or T cells enriched from blood (not recorded which). The receptors were gathered from a woman aged 30 to 39 who had recovered from COVID-19. CDR3s include the opening cysteine and the closing phenylalanine or tryptophan. D genes are given only for firm matches. Clone size is shown for a subset of rows, as once, few, many or a class of expanded clone.

j_call | d_call | v_call | clone_size | cdr3_nt | cdr3_aa
TRBJ1-1 | TRBD1 | TRBV2 | . | TGTGCCAGCAGTGAAGATAGGACAGGGGGCTTTACTGAAGCTTTCTTT | CASSEDRTGGFTEAFF
TRBJ2-4 | . | TRBV29-1 | . | TGCAGCGTGTCCAGAGGGAACATTCAGTACTTC | CSVSRGNIQYF
TRBJ2-3 | TRBD2 | TRBV6-5 | few | TGTGCCAGCAGTTACCAGAGCGGGAGGGGTTCAGATACGCAGTATTTT | CASSYQSGRGSDTQYF
TRBJ1-4 | . | TRBV5-1 | . | TGCGCCAGCAGCTTGGTCGGGGTACCAAATGAAAAACTGTTTTTT | CASSLVGVPNEKLFF
TRBJ1-1 | TRBD1 | TRBV19 | . | TGTGCCAGTAGAACAGGGGGCGGATTTTGGTTT | CASRTGGGFWF
TRBJ2-5 | TRBD1 | TRBV19 | . | TGTGCCAGTAGTATAGGAGGGACAGGGAAAGAGACCCAGTACTTC | CASSIGGTGKETQYF
TRBJ2-7 | . | TRBV7-9 | . | TGTGCCAGCAGCACTCCCTTAGGAGGCGACGAGCAGTACTTC | CASSTPLGGDEQYF
TRBJ1-3 | . | TRBV7-2 | . | TGTGCCAGCAGCCCCCCGGGAGGGTGGGCTGGAAACACCATATATTTT | CASSPPGGWAGNTIYF
TRBJ1-2 | . | TRBV19 | . | TGTGCCAGTAGTATAGCCCCGGGGGGGCAGAGGGCCTACACCTTC | CASSIAPGGQRAYTF
TRBJ2-7 | TRBD2 | TRBV27 | . | TGTGCCAGCAGCCCAGATTCCATGACTAGCCGCTACGAGCAGTACTTC | CASSPDSMTSRYEQYF
TRBJ1-4 | . | TRBV6-1 | . | TGTGCCAGCAGTGAACCTCTAGGGGGGGGGATGAGCCATGAAAAACTGTTTTTT | CASSEPLGGGMSHEKLFF
TRBJ1-3 | . | TRBV28 | . | TGTGCCAGCAGTTTCCACATTTCTGGAAACACCATATATTTT | CASSFHISGNTIYF
TRBJ1-4 | . | TRBV19 | . | TGTGCCAGTAGAGGCCCACAGTCTAATGAAAAACTGTTTTTT | CASRGPQSNEKLFF
TRBJ1-2 | . | TRBV28 | . | TGTGCCAGCAGTCCAGGGTCTTTGACGGGCTACACCTTC | CASSPGSLTGYTF
TRBJ1-2 | TRBD1 | TRBV24-1 | . | TGTGCCACCAGTCGGACAGGGGGCAATGGCTACACCTTC | CATSRTGGNGYTF
TRBJ2-1 | . | TRBV11-3 | . | TGTGCCAGCAGCCCTCTCAGCGACTCCTACAATGAGCAGTTCTTC | CASSPLSDSYNEQFF
TRBJ2-1 | . | TRBV20-1 | . | TGCAGTGCTAGTATTAGCGGCAATGAGCAGTTCTTC | CSASISGNEQFF
TRBJ2-7 | TRBD1 | TRBV9 | . | TGTGCCAGCAGCGTAGCTGGGACAGGGGGCTTCTACGAGCAGTACTTC | CASSVAGTGGFYEQYF
TRBJ1-1 | . | TRBV2 | . | TGTGCCAGCAGTTTAAACACTGAAGCTTTCTTT | CASSLNTEAFF
TRBJ2-1 | . | TRBV14 | . | TGTGCCAGCAGCCGCAAGCGGAGTGCCTCCTACAATGAGCAGTTCTTC | CASSRKRSASYNEQFF
TRBJ1-1 | TRBD1 | TRBV7-2 | . | TGTGCCAGCAGCTTCGTCGACAGGGGAGCTTTCTTT | CASSFVDRGAFF
TRBJ1-5 | . | TRBV3-1/TRBV3-2 | . | TGTGCCAGCAGCCAAGATTTTACGGGCAATCAGCCCCAGCATTTT | CASSQDFTGNQPQHF
TRBJ1-2 | . | TRBV5-1 | once | TGCGCCAGCAGCTTGCAGGGCAGCTCTAACTATGGCTACACCTTC | CASSLQGSSNYGYTF
TRBJ2-1 | TRBD1 | TRBV7-9 | few | TGTGCCAGCAGCCAGGGACAGGGAGGATCCTACAATGAGCAGTTCTTC | CASSQGQGGSYNEQFF
TRBJ2-7 | TRBD2 | TRBV3-1/TRBV3-2 | once | TGTGCCAGCAGCCAAGGCGGACTAGCGGGAGAGTACGAGCAGTACTTC | CASSQGGLAGEYEQYF
TRBJ1-2 | TRBD1 | TRBV5-1 | . | TGCGCCAGCAGCCTGGGACAGATCCAGGGCTACACCTTC | CASSLGQIQGYTF
TRBJ1-1 | . | TRBV15 | . | TGTGCCACCAGCAGAGACCCCGGGTGGACTGAAGCTTTCTTT | CATSRDPGWTEAFF
TRBJ1-2 | . | TRBV6-6 | . | TGTGCCAGCAGTCCCTCAGAATACTATGGCTACACCTTC | CASSPSEYYGYTF
TRBJ1-5 | . | TRBV5-1 | few | TGCGCCAGCAGCTTGCGGACCGGGGATCAGCCCCAGCATTTT | CASSLRTGDQPQHF
TRBJ2-2 | . | TRBV6-5 | . | TGTGCCAGCAGGGAGACAGTCACCGGGGAGCTGTTTTTT | CASRETVTGELFF
TRBJ1-5 | . | TRBV28 | . | TGTGCCAGCAGTTTCCCCACGAGGAGGGCCTATAGCAATCAGCCCCAGCATTTT | CASSFPTRRAYSNQPQHF
TRBJ1-1 | . | TRBV9 | . | TGTGCCAGCAGCGTTCGCATTGACCCGGGACACCTGAACACTGAAGCTTTCTTT | CASSVRIDPGHLNTEAFF
TRBJ2-6 | . | TRBV19 | . | TGTGCCAGTAGTATAGATGGAGCGGCATCTGGGGCCAACGTCCTGACTTTC | CASSIDGAASGANVLTF
TRBJ1-5 | . | TRBV30 | . | TGTGCCTGGGGCCATAGCAATCAGCCCCAGCATTTT | CAWGHSNQPQHF
TRBJ2-1 | TRBD2 | TRBV19 | once | TGTGCCAGTAGTATAGGGGGAGTAGCGGGAGGGCTTTACAATGAGCAGTTCTTC | CASSIGGVAGGLYNEQFF